Each of the 8 T cell receptor beta chains below was sequenced from the same sample in a study of blood T cell repertoires in COVID-19. The method was immunoSEQ multiplex PCR; TCRdb's version includes in-frame clones alone and lacks a portion of them. The data show about 62,000 clones, roughly 89% seen once. Source material: peripheral blood. These receptors originate from a woman older than 75 with acute or convalescent COVID-19.

This clone was seen just once. This chain connects TRBV18 to TRBJ1-4; D gene unclear. Germline CDR1 and CDR2: KGHSH and LQKENI. Trimming removed 2 bases from V and 12 bases from J, with 19 bases in between. The CDR3 is 15 residues long. CDR3 loop: CASSPNYSGLLELFF. CDR3 in DNA: TGTGCCAGCTCACCAAATTATTCAGGACTTTTAGAACTGTTTTTT.

This chain joins TRBV28 and TRBJ1-6, with a weak D call TRBD1 (6 bases). The germline V gene encodes CDR1 MDHEN and CDR2 SYDVKM. The CDR3 is 17 residues long. V dropped 5 bases and J dropped 3 bases, with 17 bases sitting between them. Written as DNA, the CDR3 is TGTGCCAGCAGTCTAGCAGGGGACAAAAACTATAATTCACCCCTCCACTTT. It encodes CASSLAGDKNYNSPLHF.

This clone was seen a few times. This rearrangement joins TRBV10-3 to TRBJ2-7, with D possibly TRBD2 on 5 matching bases. This CDR3 has 11 amino acids. Germline V CDR1 and CDR2: ENHRY, SYGVKD. Between the trimmed V and J ends, which lost 9 bases and 3 bases, there was a span of 9 bases. The DNA of the CDR3 is TGTGCCATAGGACTCGGCTACGAGCAGTACTTC. Amino acids: CAIGLGYEQYF.

This clone was seen only once. The V call is TRBV19, the J call TRBJ2-7; 16 nucleotides agree with TRBD2. The CDR3 extends over 19 amino acids. Germline V gene data show CDR1 as LNHDA and CDR2 as SQIVND (reference sequence). J gave up 3 bases and V 4 bases, and 12 bases lay outside the gene matches. The CDR3 bases are TGTGCCAGTAGTACGGGACTAGCGGGAGGGACAGCAAAGTTCTACGAGCAGTACTTC. Its translation is CASSTGLAGGTAKFYEQYF. Looking up the rest from reference TRBV19 and TRBJ2-7 gives the full variable domain: DGGITQSPKYLFRKEGQNVTLSCEQNLNHDAMYWYRQDPGQGLRLIYYSQIVNDFQKGDIAEGYSVSREKKESFPLTVTSAQKNPTAFYLCASSTGLAGGTAKFYEQYFGPGTRLTVT.

The rearrangement uses TRBV19 and TRBJ2-2; 7 bases agree with TRBD1. Germline assignment: CDR1 LNHDA and CDR2 SQIVND (reference sequence). V gave up 5 bases and J gave up 0 bases; unmatched junction bases: 9. CDR3 size: 17 residues. CDR3 sequence (DNA): TGTGCCAGTAGTCCTCAAGCCGGGACAGCGAACACCGGGGAGCTGTTTTTT. It encodes CASSPQAGTANTGELFF. The variable domain in full, with the rest retrieved from reference TRBV19 and TRBJ2-2, is DGGITQSPKYLFRKEGQNVTLSCEQNLNHDAMYWYRQDPGQGLRLIYYSQIVNDFQKGDIAEGYSVSREKKESFPLTVTSAQKNPTAFYLCASSPQAGTANTGELFFGEGSRLTVL.

The chain links TRBV5-1 to TRBJ2-7; 15 nucleotides line up with TRBD2. The ends lost 4 bases at V and 5 bases at J; junction bases unmatched: 10. In germline, CDR1 is SGHRS, CDR2 YFSETQ. The CDR3 totals 17 residues. CDR3 in DNA: TGCGCCAGCAGCCCACCGGGACTAGCGGGAGGTTCCCACGAGCAGTACTTC. It translates to CASSPPGLAGGSHEQYF.

The gene calls are TRBV30 and TRBJ2-4, with TRBD1 as a possible D gene (6 bases). Germline lookup yields CDR1 GTSNPN and CDR2 SVGIG (reference sequence). Trimming pared 3 bases from V and 10 bases from J, leaving 13 bases between. CDR3 length: 12 residues. This chain's CDR3 is CAWRAGAGIQYF. CDR3 coding DNA: TGTGCCTGGAGGGCAGGGGCAGGTATTCAGTACTTC.

This clone appeared once. DNA of the CDR3: TGTGCCAGTAGAGGACTAGCGGGCAATGAGCAGTTCTTC. Translation gives CASRGLAGNEQFF. The V call is TRBV19, the J call TRBJ2-1; 11 bases match TRBD2. Germline V gene lookup returns CDR1 LNHDA and CDR2 SQIVND (reference sequence). After removal of 6 bases from V and 6 bases from J, the junction contained 1 base not matched to a gene. There are 13 residues in the CDR3.